This entry concerns a single TCR beta chain. This record belongs to a study of beta chain features in type 1 diabetes. The CDR3 spans 15 residues. Between the trimmed V and J ends, which lost 4 bases and 1 base, there was a span of 14 bases. Germline V gives CDR1 SGDLS, CDR2 YYNGEE. The study reverse transcribed the entire isolated RNA, so it sequenced expressed TCRB transcripts. TCRdb keeps only in-frame clones here, not all; method: immunoSEQ multiplex PCR. This sample yields hundreds of thousands of clones, of which approximately 12% are seen a single time; 0.017% belongs to the top ten. This clonotype was obtained from a young man in good health. The sequenced sample was naive CD4+ T cells from blood. This chain joins TRBV9 and TRBJ1-1, with TRBD1 as a possible D gene (5 bases). CDR3 in amino acids: CASSPSTGQNTEAFF. The DNA for the CDR3 is TGTGCCAGCAGCCCCTCGACCGGACAGAACACTGAAGCTTTCTTT.